A selection of T cell receptor beta chains follows, all from one sample in a study of identical twins. TCRdb analysed the 5' RACE reads with MiXCR anew, one entry per CDR3 protein. The table includes about 660,000 distinct CDR3 sequences, about 9.4% detected once. The sample also formed part of further work on yellow fever vaccine responses in identical twins.

Sequencing was carried out using PBMCs. Receptor source: a woman under 30 in good health. The CDR3 runs from the conserved cysteine through the conserved F or W. Fields, in order: J gene, V gene, clone size, D gene, CDR3 DNA, CDR3 protein. The D gene is left open where the match is weak. Rows give clone size only sometimes, using once, few, many, or a class for an expanded clone.

>TRBJ1-1|TRBV20-1|-|TRBD1
TGCAGTGCTAGAGACACCGACAGGGAGGTCTTCGTCACTGAAGCTTTCTTT
CSARDTDREVFVTEAFF
>TRBJ1-2|TRBV20-1|-|-
TGCAGTGCTAGGGTAGGGGACCACTCAAACTATGGCTACACCTTC
CSARVGDHSNYGYTF
>TRBJ2-7|TRBV7-2|few|-
TGTGCCAGCAGCTTAGCAGCAATAGCCTACGAGCAGTACTTC
CASSLAAIAYEQYF
>TRBJ1-4|TRBV19|-|-
TGTGCCAGTAATTTCGGGTTTCGAGAAAAACTGTTTTTT
CASNFGFREKLFF
>TRBJ1-1|TRBV29-1|-|-
TGCAGCGTTGTTACTCTCACCACTGAAGCTTTCTTT
CSVVTLTTEAFF
>TRBJ2-5|TRBV15|-|-
TGTGCCACCAGCGTCCAAGAGACCCAGTACTTC
CATSVQETQYF
>TRBJ1-1|TRBV7-3|-|TRBD1
TGTGCCAGCAGCTTAACTGCGAACGAGGACAGGGAATCTGAAGCTTTCTTT
CASSLTANEDRESEAFF
>TRBJ2-5|TRBV6-1|few|-
TGTGCCAGCAGGCTAGCTAGCGACTCCCAAGAGACCCAGTACTTC
CASRLASDSQETQYF
>TRBJ2-3|TRBV6-4|few|-
TGTGCCAGCAGAAAGTGGGCTGCTGAAGGAGACGATACGCAGTATTTT
CASRKWAAEGDDTQYF
>TRBJ1-6|TRBV4-2|-|-
TGTGCCAGCAGCCAAGAGAGGAGCTCCTATAATTCACCCCTCCACTTT
CASSQERSSYNSPLHF
>TRBJ2-6|TRBV6-4|few|-
TGTGCCAGCAAATCGGTCTCTGGGGCCAACGTCCTGACTTTC
CASKSVSGANVLTF
>TRBJ1-4|TRBV12-3/TRBV12-4|many|-
TGTGCCAGCAGCAACGACCTGCCGGGAAAACTGTTTTTT
CASSNDLPGKLFF
>TRBJ2-3|TRBV10-3|-|-
TGTGCCATCAGCCACCTGTCAGATACGCAGTATTTT
CAISHLSDTQYF
>TRBJ2-1|TRBV11-1|-|TRBD2
TGTGCCAGCAGCTTAGTCTCTGGTTGGGCTAGCGGGAGTCGCGATGAGCAGTTCTTC
CASSLVSGWASGSRDEQFF
>TRBJ2-2|TRBV5-1|few|TRBD1
TGCGCCAGCAGCTTGGAGGGACAGGGGGCCGGGGAGCTGTTTTTT
CASSLEGQGAGELFF
>TRBJ2-3|TRBV15|few|-
TGTGCCACCAGCAGAGATAACCCCCCGTTAGGTCCTGCAACGCAGTATTTT
CATSRDNPPLGPATQYF
>TRBJ2-3|TRBV3-1|few|TRBD2
TGTGCCAGCAGCCAAGTTGTCGGGACTAGCGGGAGGGCCGTTGTAGATACGCAGTATTTT
CASSQVVGTSGRAVVDTQYF
>TRBJ2-1|TRBV29-1|many|-
TGCAGCGTTGAAGATCGGCGAGGTTACAATGAGCAGTTCTTC
CSVEDRRGYNEQFF
>TRBJ2-1|TRBV7-2|-|TRBD2
TGTGCCAGCAGCTTAGTAATACTAGCGGGAACCTACAATGAGCAGTTCTTC
CASSLVILAGTYNEQFF
>TRBJ2-3|TRBV9|few|TRBD2
TGTGCCAGCAGCGATCCGACTAGCGGAACCAGCACAGATACGCAGTATTTT
CASSDPTSGTSTDTQYF